The T cell receptor (beta chain) under discussion was sequenced for a study of T cell responses to AZD1222 COVID-19 vaccine. Study-level information: Pooling covered second doses at about 4 or about 12 weeks. General study points: All repertoire sampling was performed exclusively after the peak T cell response. It should be noted that donors were predominantly white British and more often female, and clonal diversity was possibly underestimated. Reportedly, close to half of spike-specific TCRs are directed against unmutated variant regions.

As regards this clone: No antigen is known for it.

Per the germline V gene, CDR1 is SGDLS and CDR2 is YYNGEE. The V end was cut by 0 bases, the J end by 14 bases, with 15 bases between. The CDR3 sequence is 14 residues long. The table came from immunoSEQ multiplex PCR; TCRdb's copy has only in-frame clones and leaves some out. The sample has about 120,000 clones, around 92% seen once; the top ten hold 3.5% to 4.5%. The material sequenced was peripheral blood, taken on day 0 of AZD1222 vaccination. This TCR derives from an adult in good health. The chain recombines TRBV9 with TRBJ1-6; maybe TRBD1 (5 bases). The CDR3: CASSVDRLGGALHF. CDR3 DNA sequence: TGTGCCAGCAGCGTAGACAGGTTAGGTGGGGCCCTCCACTTT.